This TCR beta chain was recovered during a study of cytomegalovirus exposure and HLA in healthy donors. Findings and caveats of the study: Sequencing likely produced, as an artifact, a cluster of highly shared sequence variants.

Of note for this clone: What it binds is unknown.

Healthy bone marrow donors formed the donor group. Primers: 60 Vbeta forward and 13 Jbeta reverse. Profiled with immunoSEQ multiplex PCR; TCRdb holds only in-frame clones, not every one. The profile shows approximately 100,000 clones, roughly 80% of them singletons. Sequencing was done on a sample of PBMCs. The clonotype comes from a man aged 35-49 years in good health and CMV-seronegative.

In nucleotides, the CDR3 is TGTGCCAGCAGCGCCCAATGGACAGGGAACAATGAGCAGTTCTTC. Protein product: CASSAQWTGNNEQFF. This chain connects TRBV7-7 to TRBJ2-1, with TRBD1 matching over 8 bases. Germline V gene sequence: CDR1 SSHAT, CDR2 FNYEAQ (reference sequence). Trimming cost V 5 bases and J 5 bases; bases outside gene matches: 8. The CDR3 contains 15 residues. Filled out from reference TRBV7-7 and TRBJ2-1, the complete variable domain reads GAGVSQSPRYKVTKRGQDVTLRCDPISSHATLYWYQQALGQGPEFLTYFNYEAQPDKSGLPSDRFSAERPEGSISTLTIQRTEQRDSAMYRCASSAQWTGNNEQFFGPGTRLTVL.